The sequence of this T cell receptor beta chain was determined in a study of human T cells and chemical hapten exposure. As for time point: patch test 2, 6 weeks after DPC sensitization. Treatment specified: therapeutic diphenylcyclopropenone sensitization with weekly scalp DPC. Study-wide findings and caveats: Compared with pre-sensitization or healthy control sets, expanded TCRs clustered more.

V lost 5 bases, J lost 7 bases, and 14 bases lay in between. In germline, CDR1 is SQVTM, CDR2 ANQGSEA. This CDR3 comprises 12 residues. MiXCR, applied by TCRdb to the RACE reads, yields one record per CDR3 protein. Of approximately 89,000 distinct CDR3 sequences listed, approximately 7% were seen once; the top ten hold roughly 1.4%. In its sample, this clonotype was seen a few times. The target antigen is unknown. The chain couples TRBV29-1 to TRBJ1-1; tentative D call: TRBD1 (6 bases). The sequencing here drew on whole blood, taken in connection with sensitization to the hapten diphenylcyclopropenone (DPC). The TCR originated in a young woman with alopecia areata. Some clones in this sample may be carry-over from other donors' samples. As DNA, the CDR3 is TGCAGCGTTTCAGGGGAGGGAATTGAAGCTTTCTTT. This codes for CSVSGEGIEAFF.